Sequencing of this T cell receptor (beta chain) was carried out in a study of CD8 T cells in ankylosing spondylitis. This clonotype showed up just a few times. Its antigen is currently unknown. Quantitative 5'-RACE with molecular barcodes produced the TCR beta libraries. TCRdb re-analysed the 5' RACE reads in MiXCR, keeping a single row per CDR3 protein. The sample yields roughly 230,000 distinct CDR3 sequences, 15% to 20% seen once. The germline V gene has CDR1 MGHRA and CDR2 YSYEKL. The CDR3 totals 17 residues. Trimming took 1 base from V and 6 from J; bases not matched to a gene: 10. Study-wide results and limits: Ankylosing spondylitis blood appeared to be characterized by a TCR beta motif of several highly homologous variants. In ankylosing spondylitis patients, matched synovial fluid reportedly showed significant enrichment of disease-linked clones. CD8+ disease-linked clones were present at relatively low frequencies in blood.

The chain combines TRBV4-1 with TRBJ2-3, with 10 bases matching TRBD2. The clonotype originates from a male donor with ankylosing spondylitis or in good health (not recorded which). Sequenced input: blood, either unsorted or a sorted T cell fraction (not recorded which). CDR3 bases: TGCGCCAGCAGCCAAGGCCCCCTAGCGGGAGTTGGGGATACGCAGTATTTT. Its translation: CASSQGPLAGVGDTQYF.